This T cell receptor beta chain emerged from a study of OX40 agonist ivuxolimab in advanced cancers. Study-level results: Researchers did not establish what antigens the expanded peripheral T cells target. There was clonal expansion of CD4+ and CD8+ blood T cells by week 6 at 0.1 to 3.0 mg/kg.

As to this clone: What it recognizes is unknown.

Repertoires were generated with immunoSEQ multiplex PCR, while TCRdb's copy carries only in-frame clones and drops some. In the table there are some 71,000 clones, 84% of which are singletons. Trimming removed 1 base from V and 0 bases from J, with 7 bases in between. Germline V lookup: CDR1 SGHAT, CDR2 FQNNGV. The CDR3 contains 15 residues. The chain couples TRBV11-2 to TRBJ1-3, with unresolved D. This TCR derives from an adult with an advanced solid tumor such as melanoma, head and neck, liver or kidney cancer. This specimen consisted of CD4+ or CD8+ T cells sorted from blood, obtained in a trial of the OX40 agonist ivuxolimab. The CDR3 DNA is TGTGCCAGCAGCTTAGCCCCCGACTCTGGAAACACCATATATTTT. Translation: CASSLAPDSGNTIYF.